A selection of T cell receptor beta chains follows, all from one sample in a study of Ad26.COV2.S vaccination and SARS-CoV-2 variants. Using immunoSEQ multiplex PCR, the repertoire was profiled, and TCRdb retains in-frame clones only, with some absent. The table records about 280,000 clones, 80% to 90% of them present only once. The material sequenced was peripheral blood, taken in a trial of Ad26.COV2.S vaccine versus placebo. These receptors originate from a person aged 18-65 years who received the Ad26.COV2.S COVID-19 vaccine or a placebo. The CDR3 runs from the conserved cysteine through the conserved F or W.

V: TRBV15; CDR3: CATDEGPMNTEAFF
V: TRBV7-9; CDR3: CASSTNRDSFYGYTF
V: TRBV6-6; CDR3: CASRWDREQFF
V: TRBV2; CDR3: CASSEGRLYTEAFF
V: TRBV28; CDR3: CASSPDGYGYTF
V: TRBV3-1/TRBV3-2; CDR3: CASSQGTGGFGEQYF
V: TRBV30; CDR3: CAWSVLAGMDTQYF
V: TRBV7-9; CDR3: CASSADRVSDTQYF
V: TRBV5-1; CDR3: CASRGGGGSTRDTQYF
V: TRBV11-2; CDR3: CASSLYGNIQYF
V: TRBV5-1; CDR3: CASSKGGGTNDNEQFF
V: TRBV18; CDR3: CASSPGQRGNNEQFF
V: TRBV7-2; CDR3: CATSPRLSGADTQYF
V: TRBV5-4; CDR3: CASSLDRALSPLHF
V: TRBV7-6; CDR3: CASSLRVGLYGYTF
V: TRBV5-1; CDR3: CASREGHALSEQYF
V: TRBV7-9; CDR3: CASIPLGSGRAYEQYF
V: TRBV2; CDR3: CASSLEGQGEAFF
V: TRBV6-5; CDR3: CASRTGVTDTQYF
V: TRBV7-2; CDR3: CASRPYLGGDTGELFF
V: TRBV5-1; CDR3: CASSLASGGADTQYF
V: TRBV6-5; CDR3: CASSPRTDYGYTF
V: TRBV6-2/TRBV6-3; CDR3: CASSSGTSPQPQHF
V: TRBV7-2; CDR3: CASSPQQVYNEQFF
V: TRBV7-2; CDR3: CASSPSSGRGELFF
V: TRBV18; CDR3: CASSPRGYEQYF
V: TRBV11-2; CDR3: CASSPPGQFRHYGYTF
V: TRBV20-1; CDR3: CSASVTGLAGGLYYNEQFF
V: TRBV3-1/TRBV3-2; CDR3: CASSQGVGTGAGNTIYF
V: TRBV4-1; CDR3: CASSQGPTGNEPQHF
V: TRBV19; CDR3: CASSPWDRDDVGYTF
V: TRBV6-5; CDR3: CASSLHGNQPQHF
V: TRBV4-3; CDR3: CASSQDPASDDTQYF
V: TRBV27; CDR3: CASSFSEMDFYTF
V: TRBV7-9; CDR3: CAIATGPNYGYTF
V: TRBV7-8; CDR3: CASRRRRIPTGELFF
V: TRBV20-1; CDR3: CSAQRGDGYTF
V: TRBV2; CDR3: CASIFRSGNTIYF
V: TRBV4-1; CDR3: CASSQDVRVSYNEQFF
V: TRBV5-4; CDR3: CASSLDQGTLYEQYF
V: TRBV11-2; CDR3: CASRFGRDRGATNYGYTF
V: TRBV25-1; CDR3: CASSEHSSYNSPLHF
V: TRBV5-6; CDR3: CASSSLARGQTQYF
V: TRBV20-1; CDR3: CSAVYEKLFF
V: TRBV27; CDR3: CASSLDEQYF
V: TRBV29-1; CDR3: CSVDVQGETQYF
V: TRBV5-6; CDR3: CASSSGLGEQYF
V: TRBV14; CDR3: CASSQGSGVYGYTF
V: TRBV27; CDR3: CASSSGTGGMNEQYF
V: TRBV7-8; CDR3: CASSPERSIADTQYF
V: TRBV18; CDR3: CASSPGTRDQETQYF
V: TRBV5-1; CDR3: CASSSRASYGYTF
V: TRBV19; CDR3: CASSSWETQYF
V: TRBV6-5; CDR3: CASSRQGYEQYF
V: TRBV5-1; CDR3: CASSFDPLNYGYTF
V: TRBV5-8; CDR3: CASSLGGFSYNEQFF
V: TRBV5-1; CDR3: CASSPYPQGATIAKNIQYF
V: TRBV4-3; CDR3: CASSQEGQGVGAQYF
V: TRBV2; CDR3: CASLSGPQETQYF
V: TRBV5-8; CDR3: CASSFGGLREETQYF